Here is one T cell receptor (beta chain) with its context. Trimming pared 5 bases from V and 8 bases from J, leaving 12 bases between. The CDR3 totals 12 residues. This sample stems from a study of control samples from healthy donors and cancer patients. The protocol was immunoSEQ multiplex PCR, while the TCRdb copy is restricted to in-frame clones and leaves out a portion. The sample has around 30,000 clones; approximately 95% are singletons. V and J are TRBV12-3 or TRBV12-4 and TRBJ1-2, with D possibly matching TRBD1 (5 bases). The sequenced sample was PBMCs. This sequence originates from a man aged 40-49 years with colorectal cancer. The CDR3 DNA reads as TGTGCCAGCAGTGGGACCCTGGTCGGCTACACCTTC. Translated, it gives CASSGTLVGYTF.